Presented here are 16 T cell receptor beta chains from one specimen sequenced in a study of cytomegalovirus exposure and HLA in healthy donors. PCR involved 60 Vbeta and 13 Jbeta primers. Data came from immunoSEQ multiplex PCR; TCRdb stores just in-frame clones and leaves some out. Across under 200,000 clones, the top ten clones capture 0.75% to 0.85% of the sample. The material sequenced was PBMCs. The receptors derive from a young woman in good health and CMV-seropositive.

The J gene is TRBJ2-5, the V gene TRBV29-1; 9 positions agree with TRBD1. The end of the DNA aligns better with TRBJ2-7, so the J call may be wrong. CDR1 is SQVTM, CDR2 ANQGSEA, per germline. This CDR3 comprises 13 residues. The CDR3 DNA is TGCAGCGTCCGGGACAGGGTATTAGACGAGCAGTACTTC. Its protein product is CSVRDRVLDEQYF.

CDR3 sequence reads: CASSVPGQGYNEQFF. The CDR3 bases are TGCGCCAGCAGCGTACCGGGACAAGGCTACAATGAGCAGTTCTTC. The rearrangement joins TRBV5-1 to TRBJ2-1; maybe TRBD1 (6 bases). The germline V gene encodes CDR1 SGHRS and CDR2 YFSETQ. Trimming left V 4 bases short and J 3 bases short, with 14 bases between. CDR3 size: 15 residues.

The CDR3 nucleotides read TGCGCCAGCAGCCCTAGCCGAATCTCAGATACGCAGTATTTT. Translated: CASSPSRISDTQYF. This chain uses TRBV4-3 with TRBJ2-3; tentatively, D is TRBD2 (5 bases). The CDR3 extends over 14 amino acids. Per germline, CDR1 LGHNA and CDR2 YSLEER. The V end lost 4 bases, the J end lost 4 bases, and 12 bases lay between the germline ends.

This rearrangement joins TRBV6-1 to TRBJ2-5, with 7 bases that match TRBD2. The germline V gene encodes CDR1 MNHNS and CDR2 SASEGT. J lost 5 bases, V lost 5 bases, and 11 bases had no gene match. This CDR3 comprises 15 residues. This CDR3 is CASSPGGGGAETQYF. The CDR3 region has the DNA TGTGCCAGCAGTCCTGGGGGGGGAGGGGCGGAGACCCAGTACTTC.

The chain couples TRBV5-5 to TRBJ2-2; TRBD2 matches at 11 bases. V lost 0 bases, J lost 0 bases, and 1 base stayed unmatched. CDR3 length: 17 residues. Germline CDR1 SGHKS, CDR2 YYEKEE (reference sequence). The CDR3 here is CASSLGLAGSNTGELFF. CDR3 DNA: TGTGCCAGCAGCTTGGGACTAGCGGGATCGAACACCGGGGAGCTGTTTTTT. The full variable domain, its missing parts supplied by reference TRBV5-5 and TRBJ2-2, is DAGVTQSPTHLIKTRGQQVTLRCSPISGHKSVSWYQQVLGQGPQFIFQYYEKEERGRGNFPDRFSARQFPNYSSELNVNALLLGDSALYLCASSLGLAGSNTGELFFGEGSRLTVL.

The rearrangement joins TRBV11-1 to TRBJ2-5; maybe TRBD2 (5 bases). This CDR3 comprises 11 residues. CDR1 and CDR2 (germline): SGHAT, FQDESV (reference sequence). V was shortened by 4 bases and J by 11 bases, with 11 bases between the two germline ends. DNA for the CDR3: TGTGCCAGCAGCTCGAGATGGGAGCAGTACTTC. Amino acids: CASSSRWEQYF. Filled out from reference TRBV11-1 and TRBJ2-5, the complete variable domain reads EAEVAQSPRYKITEKSQAVAFWCDPISGHATLYWYRQILGQGPELLVQFQDESVVDDSQLPKDRFSAERLKGVDSTLKIQPAELGDSAMYLCASSSRWEQYFGPGTRLLVL.

V and J are TRBV2 and TRBJ2-1; tentative D call: TRBD2 (6 bases). From germline, CDR1 is SNHLY and CDR2 FYNNEI. The CDR3 covers 13 residues. V shed 8 bases and J shed 6 bases, with 14 bases lying between them. This CDR3 is CASSPGTSNEQFF. In DNA form, the CDR3 reads TGTGCCAGCTCCCCGGGGACTTCCAATGAGCAGTTCTTC.

The chain is built from TRBV7-8 and TRBJ1-5; D may be TRBD1 (6 bases). Between the trimmed V and J ends, which lost 0 bases and 0 bases, there was a span of 9 bases. The CDR3 is 16 residues long. Germline CDR1 reads SGHVS; CDR2 reads FQNEAQ. As DNA, the CDR3 is TGTGCCAGCAGCTTAGCGGGGACACTTAGCAATCAGCCCCAGCATTTT. The encoded protein is CASSLAGTLSNQPQHF.

The chain joins TRBV5-1 to TRBJ1-4; the match to TRBD1 covers 7 bases. Germline values: CDR1 SGHRS, CDR2 YFSETQ. The J segment lost 7 bases and the V segment lost 4 bases, leaving 7 bases of the junction unmatched. This CDR3 has 14 amino acids. The CDR3 protein is CASSAVTGTEKLFF. CDR3 bases: TGCGCCAGCAGCGCCGTGACAGGGACTGAAAAACTGTTTTTT.

The chain has TRBV19 and TRBJ1-1, with unresolved D. CDR1 is LNHDA and CDR2 is SQIVND in the germline V gene (reference sequence). The CDR3 runs 14 residues. Between the trimmed V and J ends, which lost 6 bases and 0 bases, there was a span of 11 bases. The CDR3 DNA reads as TGTGCCAGTAGCGCCAGTTTCCTGAACACTGAAGCTTTCTTT. Protein sequence: CASSASFLNTEAFF.

The chain joins TRBV7-3 to TRBJ1-2, with a tentative D call TRBD1 (5 bases). Germline CDR1 SGHTA, CDR2 FQGTGA. CDR3 size: 14 residues. Trimming took off 5 bases at V and 3 bases at J, with 13 bases between the two ends. DNA of the CDR3: TGTGCCAGCAGCCCCCCAGGGCTAGACTATGGCTACACCTTC. Amino acid sequence: CASSPPGLDYGYTF.

The chain carries TRBV5-1 and TRBJ2-4; D remains ambiguous. Germline values: CDR1 SGHRS, CDR2 YFSETQ. Between the trimmed V and J ends, which lost 4 bases and 6 bases, there was a span of 17 bases. The CDR3 runs 15 residues. CDR3 sequence: CASSDHPKGVNIQYF. The CDR3 DNA reads as TGCGCCAGCAGCGACCATCCCAAAGGAGTAAACATTCAGTACTTC.

The chain combines TRBV2 with TRBJ1-1; D is undetermined. This CDR3 is 11 amino acids long. Germline CDR1 is SNHLY and CDR2 is FYNNEI. V was trimmed by 8 bases and J by 1 base, leaving 5 bases between them. The CDR3 reads CASVGNTEAFF. CDR3 bases: TGTGCCAGCGTCGGGAACACTGAAGCTTTCTTT.

Comment on this clone: A junction end diverges from the germline sequence, so it may reflect a read error. V and J are TRBV2 and TRBJ2-5; TRBD2 is a possible D gene (5 bases). The germline V gene encodes CDR1 SNHLY and CDR2 FYNNEI. The CDR3 is made up of 11 amino acids. CDR3 protein: CASSEALDWNF. CDR3 bases: TGTGCCAGCAGTGAAGCGCTGGACTGGAACTTC. The whole variable domain, filled in from reference TRBV2 and TRBJ2-5, reads EPEVTQTPSHQVTQMGQEVILRCVPISNHLYFYWYRQILGQKVEFLVSFYNNEISEKSEIFDDQFSVERPDGSNFTLKIRSTKLEDSAMYFCASSEALDWNFGPGTRLLVL.

The V and J genes are TRBV19 and TRBJ1-1, with 10 nucleotides matching TRBD1. This CDR3 contains 16 residues. Germline V gene lookup returns CDR1 LNHDA and CDR2 SQIVND (reference sequence). V lost 5 bases, J lost 1 base, and 7 bases stayed unmatched. The CDR3, as DNA: TGTGCCAGTAGTCCTGGAGACAGGGGGCGGAACACTGAAGCTTTCTTT. Translated, it gives CASSPGDRGRNTEAFF.

The CDR3 region has the DNA TGCGCCAGCAGCCAAGATAGCCAGGGGGCCAACACCATATATTTT. It translates to CASSQDSQGANTIYF. This rearrangement joins TRBV4-3 to TRBJ1-3, with TRBD1 matching over 8 bases. The CDR3 is 15 residues long. V gave up 0 bases and J gave up 7 bases; unmatched junction bases: 5. Germline assignment: CDR1 LGHNA and CDR2 YSLEER.